Each of the 21 T cell receptor beta chains below was sequenced from the same sample in a study of T cell responses to AZD1222 COVID-19 vaccine. Assay: immunoSEQ multiplex PCR; the TCRdb copy retains only in-frame clones and omits some. Of roughly 150,000 clones listed, just over 90% are singletons. This specimen was peripheral blood, taken on day 0 of AZD1222 vaccination. These receptors all come from an adult in good health.

The V call is TRBV29-1, the J call TRBJ1-2; D gene unclear. From germline, CDR1 is SQVTM and CDR2 ANQGSEA. This CDR3 region has 13 residues. V was clipped by 1 base and J by 5 bases, with 11 bases between them. The CDR3 loop reads CSVEVGSGYGYTF. In nucleotides, the CDR3 is TGCAGCGTTGAAGTCGGAAGCGGTTATGGCTACACCTTC.

The chain links TRBV27 to TRBJ1-6; D possibly corresponds to TRBD1 (5 bases). Per germline, CDR1 MNHEY and CDR2 SMNVEV (reference sequence). The CDR3 spans 16 residues. V was pared by 2 bases and J by 7 bases, with 15 bases between. The CDR3 sequence is CASSLGQGRKNSPLHF. The CDR3 DNA sequence: TGTGCCAGCAGTTTAGGCCAGGGAAGAAAAAATTCACCCCTCCACTTT.

The chain couples TRBV7-9 to TRBJ1-6, with D perhaps TRBD1 (6 bases). V was trimmed by 1 base and J by 0 bases, leaving 10 bases between them. Germline-derived CDR1 and CDR2 are SEHNR and FQNEAQ (reference sequence). The CDR3 runs 17 residues. The CDR3 DNA reads TGTGCCAGCAGCTTAGTTGGACAGAGCTCCTATAATTCACCCCTCCACTTT. Its translation is CASSLVGQSSYNSPLHF. Combining the CDR3 with reference TRBV7-9 and TRBJ1-6 gives the whole variable domain DTGVSQNPRHKITKRGQNVTFRCDPISEHNRLYWYRQTLGQGPEFLTYFQNEAQLEKSRLLSDRFSAERPKGSFSTLEIQRTEQGDSAMYLCASSLVGQSSYNSPLHFGNGTRLTVT.

The chain employs TRBV4-3 and TRBJ1-1; a weak D match, TRBD1 (5 bases). The CDR3 totals 15 residues. V gave up 0 bases and J gave up 4 bases, with 12 bases separating them. The germline V gene has CDR1 LGHNA and CDR2 YSLEER. CDR3 DNA sequence: TGCGCCAGCAGCCAAGAGGGCCCAGGGCTCACTGAAGCTTTCTTT. Its translation is CASSQEGPGLTEAFF.

V usage is TRBV2 and J usage is TRBJ1-2; D is undetermined. Germline V lookup: CDR1 SNHLY, CDR2 FYNNEI. CDR3 length: 14 residues. The V and J ends lost 1 base and 0 bases respectively, with 6 bases between them. CDR3 amino acids: CASSEDGSNYGYTF. DNA for the CDR3: TGTGCCAGCAGTGAAGACGGATCTAACTATGGCTACACCTTC.

This chain uses TRBV2 with TRBJ1-4; D gene ambiguous. V dropped 7 bases and J dropped 8 bases, with 14 bases sitting between them. CDR3 length: 13 residues. Germline lookup yields CDR1 SNHLY and CDR2 FYNNEI. This chain's CDR3 is CASMMGLGEKLFF. Written as DNA, the CDR3 is TGTGCCAGCATGATGGGTTTGGGGGAAAAACTGTTTTTT.

The rearrangement uses TRBV6-5 and TRBJ1-3, with 8 positions matching TRBD1. With 6 bases clipped from V and 3 bases from J, the junction kept 4 bases outside the gene matches. Germline CDR1 and CDR2: MNHEY and SVGAGI. The CDR3 consists of 14 residues. The CDR3 bases are TGTGCCAGCAGCAGACAGGGGAGTGGAAACACCATATATTTT. Translated: CASSRQGSGNTIYF.

J is TRBJ1-1 and V is TRBV6-5, with D maybe TRBD1 (6 bases). V lost 6 bases to trimming and J lost 1 base, with 9 bases between them. CDR1 and CDR2 from the germline V gene are MNHEY and SVGAGI. The CDR3 sequence is 13 residues long. CDR3 amino acids: CASRRGQNTEAFF. Here the CDR3 DNA reads TGTGCCAGCAGGAGGGGACAGAACACTGAAGCTTTCTTT.

The rearrangement uses TRBV6-2 or TRBV6-3 and TRBJ1-4; no reliable D call. The germline V gene encodes CDR1 MNHEY and CDR2 SVGEGT. CDR3 length equals 16 residues. V lost 5 bases and J lost 0, with 13 bases in between. The CDR3 region has the DNA TGTGCCAGCAGTAACCTCGACGGAGCAACTAATGAAAAACTGTTTTTT. Translating gives CASSNLDGATNEKLFF.

This chain joins TRBV7-3 and TRBJ2-1; D is unresolved. Per the germline V gene, CDR1 is SGHTA and CDR2 is FQGTGA. The CDR3 covers 13 residues. Trimming shortened V by 4 bases and J by 6 bases, and 10 bases separated the two germline ends. The CDR3 reads CASSYGRSNEQFF. CDR3 DNA sequence: TGTGCCAGCAGCTATGGCCGAAGCAATGAGCAGTTCTTC.

This clone showed up just once. The gene calls are TRBV5-4 and TRBJ1-1; tentative D call: TRBD1 (5 bases). From germline, CDR1 is SGHNT and CDR2 YYREEE (reference sequence). The CDR3 has 12 amino acids. V was shortened by 4 bases and J by 6 bases, with 10 bases between the two germline ends. The chain's CDR3 is CASSRDWAEAFF. The CDR3 DNA reads as TGTGCCAGCAGCAGGGACTGGGCTGAAGCTTTCTTT.

The chain combines TRBV30 with TRBJ2-1; weak D call: TRBD1 (5 bases). V was clipped by 0 bases and J by 6 bases, with 12 bases between them. This CDR3 spans 14 amino acids. Germline-derived CDR1 and CDR2 are GTSNPN and SVGIG (reference sequence). This chain's CDR3 is CAWSVSGQGNEQFF. For the CDR3, the DNA is TGTGCCTGGAGTGTATCGGGTCAGGGCAATGAGCAGTTCTTC.

The chain is built from TRBV28 and TRBJ1-6; D possibly corresponds to TRBD1 (5 bases). The CDR3 has 15 amino acids. V lost 2 bases and J lost 14, with 19 bases in between. Per the germline V gene, CDR1 is MDHEN and CDR2 is SYDVKM. CDR3 DNA: TGTGCCAGCAGTTTAGAGGGAGGGGCAGGTTGGGCCCTCCACTTT. It translates to CASSLEGGAGWALHF.

This sequence joins TRBV2 and TRBJ2-1, with TRBD2 matching over 10 bases. This CDR3 has 15 residues. After removal of 7 bases from V and 5 bases from J, the junction contained 8 bases not matched to a gene. From germline, CDR1 is SNHLY and CDR2 FYNNEI. CDR3 DNA: TGTGCCAGCATTCAAGCGGGGGGGCGTCACAATGAGCAGTTCTTC. Residues: CASIQAGGRHNEQFF.

This chain uses TRBV6-5 with TRBJ2-2; D might be TRBD1 (6 bases). The CDR3 is 15 amino acids. Germline V gene sequence: CDR1 MNHEY, CDR2 SVGAGI. Trimming cost V 6 bases and J 7 bases, with 18 bases left between them. The CDR3 spells CASRTGDRRNGELFF. Written as DNA, the CDR3 is TGTGCCAGCAGGACAGGAGACAGGAGGAACGGGGAGCTGTTTTTT.

The V call is TRBV7-2, the J call TRBJ2-1, with no clear D. Trimming removed 1 base from V and 2 bases from J, with 3 bases in between. Per germline, CDR1 SGHTA and CDR2 FQGNSA. The CDR3 covers 13 residues. The DNA of the CDR3 is TGTGCCAGCAGCTTAGGGCCCTACAATGAGCAGTTCTTC. Amino acid sequence: CASSLGPYNEQFF.

CDR3 region: CASSIGQPTAGNTIYF. In nucleotides, the CDR3 is TGTGCCAGTAGTATCGGACAGCCTACTGCTGGAAACACCATATATTTT. The J gene is TRBJ1-3, the V gene TRBV19; D is perhaps TRBD1 (6 bases). Trimming pared 3 bases from V and 2 bases from J, leaving 14 bases between. Germline CDR1 LNHDA, CDR2 SQIVND (reference sequence). This CDR3 has 16 residues.

This chain joins TRBV30 and TRBJ1-2; 9 bases agree with TRBD1. Germline V CDR1 and CDR2: GTSNPN, SVGIG (reference sequence). The CDR3 has 13 residues. The V gene end was trimmed by 6 bases and the J gene end by 0 bases; junction bases not matched to a gene: 2. CDR3 nucleotide sequence: TGTGCCTGTCGGGACAGGGCTAACTATGGCTACACCTTC. Encoded protein: CACRDRANYGYTF.

This sequence joins TRBV11-2 and TRBJ1-1, with D unresolved. The V end was cut by 0 bases, the J end by 6 bases, with 8 bases between. In germline, CDR1 is SGHAT, CDR2 FQNNGV. This CDR3 comprises 13 residues. The CDR3 loop is CASSLDWTPEAFF. CDR3 nucleotides: TGTGCCAGCAGCTTAGATTGGACCCCTGAAGCTTTCTTT.

V usage is TRBV9 and J usage is TRBJ2-1; 8 bases map to TRBD2. Germline CDR1 reads SGDLS; CDR2 reads YYNGEE. This CDR3 region has 17 residues. With V trimmed by 4 bases and J by 2 bases, 11 bases remained unmatched. The chain's CDR3 is CASSLKRETSPYNEQFF. The CDR3 DNA sequence: TGTGCCAGCAGCTTGAAGCGGGAGACTAGTCCCTACAATGAGCAGTTCTTC. Full variable domain (outside the CDR3, taken from reference TRBV9 and TRBJ2-1): DSGVTQTPKHLITATGQRVTLRCSPRSGDLSVYWYQQSLDQGLQFLIQYYNGEERAKGNILERFSAQQFPDLHSELNLSSLELGDSALYFCASSLKRETSPYNEQFFGPGTRLTVL.

This clone showed up just once. The chain combines TRBV3-1 (or the pseudogene TRBV3-2) with TRBJ1-2, with a tentative D call TRBD1 (5 bases). V was trimmed by 3 bases and J by 6 bases, leaving 11 bases between them. Germline V gene lookup returns CDR1 LGHDT and CDR2 YNNKEL (reference sequence). The CDR3 runs 13 residues. In nucleotides, the CDR3 is TGTGCCAGCAGCCAGCTTCAGGGCGATGGCTACACCTTC. Translation gives CASSQLQGDGYTF.